This entry lists 27 T cell receptor beta chains sequenced from one sample in a study of blood T cell repertoires in COVID-19. Libraries were prepared by immunoSEQ multiplex PCR; TCRdb keeps only in-frame clonotypes and omits some of them. The table has around 160,000 clones, 70% to 90% seen once. Sequencing input: peripheral blood. Receptor source: a human donor in a cohort sampled during active COVID-19.

The chain recombines TRBV7-9 with TRBJ2-3, with a weak D call TRBD2 (6 bases). Germline-derived CDR1 and CDR2 are SEHNR and FQNEAQ (reference sequence). The ends were cut back, 4 bases at V and 4 bases at J, with 12 bases in the middle. CDR3 size: 14 residues. CDR3 protein: CASSSPGLPDTQYF. Written as DNA, the CDR3 is TGTGCCAGCAGCTCCCCGGGACTGCCAGATACGCAGTATTTT.

The chain has TRBV7-2 and TRBJ1-4; 9 bases are a match to TRBD1. Germline V gives CDR1 SGHTA, CDR2 FQGNSA. V shed 3 bases, J shed 3 bases, and the junction held 8 bases outside the gene matches. This CDR3 has 17 residues. The CDR3 DNA reads TGTGCCAGCAGCTTCTCTCACAGGGGGCCACCTAATGAAAAACTGTTTTTT. Protein product: CASSFSHRGPPNEKLFF.

The chain employs TRBV13 and TRBJ2-4; unclear D gene. Germline CDR1 reads PRHDT; CDR2 reads FYEKMQ (reference sequence). V dropped 5 bases and J dropped 0 bases, with 11 bases sitting between them. This CDR3 has 15 amino acids. CDR3 sequence reads: CASSGFRTAKNIQYF. DNA for the CDR3: TGTGCCAGCAGCGGCTTTCGTACAGCCAAAAACATTCAGTACTTC.

The V and J genes are TRBV18 and TRBJ1-1; D is perhaps TRBD1 (6 bases). The CDR3 length is 14 residues. V lost 4 bases and J lost 5, with 14 bases in between. CDR1 KGHSH and CDR2 LQKENI come from the germline V gene. The chain's CDR3 is CASSLGQRRTEAFF. The CDR3 nucleotides read TGTGCCAGCTCACTAGGACAGAGGAGGACTGAAGCTTTCTTT.

The V and J genes are TRBV30 and TRBJ2-6, with TRBD1 identical over 7 bases. V lost 2 bases to trimming and J lost 2 bases; unmatched junction nucleotides: 3. The CDR3 runs to 15 residues. From germline, CDR1 is GTSNPN and CDR2 SVGIG (reference sequence). For the CDR3, the DNA is TGTGCCTGGAGTCCAGGGGGTGCTGGGGCCAACGTCCTGACTTTC. Amino acids: CAWSPGGAGANVLTF.

This clone has just one count. The rearrangement joins TRBV7-9 to TRBJ2-5; a possible D gene is TRBD2 (5 bases). Trimming removed 4 bases at V and 5 bases at J, with 11 bases between. The CDR3 runs 13 residues. Germline V lookup: CDR1 SEHNR, CDR2 FQNEAQ (reference sequence). In DNA form, the CDR3 reads TGTGCCAGCAGCTGTCCGGGGTGTGAGACCCAGTACTTC. This sequence encodes CASSCPGCETQYF.

V gene TRBV5-5 combines with J gene TRBJ1-2; TRBD1 matches at 9 bases. The germline V gene encodes CDR1 SGHKS and CDR2 YYEKEE (reference sequence). The CDR3 runs 16 residues. V shed 3 bases, J shed 6 bases, and the junction held 12 bases outside the gene matches. CDR3 in amino acids: CASSSRGGTGTNGYTF. The DNA for the CDR3 is TGTGCCAGCAGCTCTAGGGGGGGGACAGGGACGAATGGCTACACCTTC.

This clone has a handful of counts. J is TRBJ1-3 and V is TRBV7-2; TRBD1 agrees at 9 bases. The V gene's germline CDR1 is SGHTA and CDR2 FQGNSA. J lost 4 bases, V lost 10 bases, and 8 bases had no gene match. CDR3 size: 14 residues. The CDR3 nucleotides read TGTGCCACAGGACAGGGGCCCCCCGGAAACACCATATATTTT. Translating it yields CATGQGPPGNTIYF.

The chain couples TRBV10-1 to TRBJ2-5; maybe TRBD2 (5 bases). There are 13 residues in the CDR3. Trimming stripped 5 bases from V and 11 bases from J, with 18 bases between. From germline, CDR1 is WNHNN and CDR2 SYGVQD (reference sequence). The CDR3 DNA reads as TGCGCCAGCAGTATGACCCCCGGGGATACGCAGTACTTC. Translating gives CASSMTPGDTQYF.

This clone was found a few times. The rearrangement joins TRBV30 to TRBJ1-3; possible D gene TRBD1, 6 bases. The ends were cut back, 3 bases at V and 4 bases at J, with 16 bases in the middle. The CDR3 extends over 15 amino acids. Germline assignment: CDR1 GTSNPN and CDR2 SVGIG (reference sequence). The CDR3 DNA reads as TGTGCCTGGAGCATGAGGGGGTTAACCGGAAACACCATATATTTT. Translation gives CAWSMRGLTGNTIYF. The whole variable domain, filled in from reference TRBV30 and TRBJ1-3, reads SQTIHQWPATLVQPVGSPLSLECTVEGTSNPNLYWYRQAAGRGLQLLFYSVGIGQISSEVPQNLSASRPQDRQFILSSKKLLLSDSGFYLCAWSMRGLTGNTIYFGEGSWLTVV.

J is TRBJ2-3 and V is TRBV20-1; 12 nucleotides line up with TRBD1. V lost 3 bases and J lost 0; bases outside the gene matches: 13. The CDR3 is made up of 19 amino acids. Looked up from germline, CDR1 is DFQATT and CDR2 is SNEGSKA (reference sequence). CDR3 residues: CSASGSGTGGLPSTDTQYF. The CDR3 nucleotides read TGCAGTGCTAGTGGGTCGGGGACAGGGGGCCTCCCTAGCACAGATACGCAGTATTTT.

V and J are TRBV24-1 and TRBJ1-1; 8 nucleotides align to TRBD1. V gave up 4 bases and J gave up 8 bases; unmatched junction bases: 2. From germline, CDR1 is KGHDR and CDR2 SFDVKD. This CDR3 region has 12 residues. CDR3 nucleotides: TGTGCCACCAGTGAACGACAGGGGGAAGCTTTCTTT. Protein sequence: CATSERQGEAFF.

This clone occurred a few times. The J gene is TRBJ2-5, the V gene TRBV18; 8 bases are shared with TRBD2. CDR1 and CDR2 from the germline V gene are KGHSH and LQKENI. After removal of 3 bases from V and 2 bases from J, the junction contained 5 bases not matched to a gene. The CDR3 contains 15 residues. Here the CDR3 reads CASSPNSGTQETQYF. In DNA, the CDR3 is TGTGCCAGCTCACCGAATAGCGGGACTCAAGAGACCCAGTACTTC.

This rearrangement joins TRBV19 to TRBJ1-5, with a possible D match to TRBD1 (6 bases). CDR1 is LNHDA and CDR2 is SQIVND in the germline V gene (reference sequence). V lost 7 bases and J lost 0, with 25 bases in between. The CDR3 extends over 19 amino acids. In nucleotides, the CDR3 is TGTGCCAGTATGGGCTCCCGGCTCAACAGGGACTATAGCAATCAGCCCCAGCATTTT. The encoded protein is CASMGSRLNRDYSNQPQHF.

This clone has just a few counts. The chain carries TRBV19 and TRBJ2-2; tentative D call: TRBD2 (5 bases). The CDR3 contains 14 residues. Deletions cut 4 bases from V and 6 bases from J, with 12 bases between. Germline V CDR1 and CDR2: LNHDA, SQIVND (reference sequence). Here the CDR3 reads CASSTQLGPGELFF. CDR3 bases: TGTGCCAGTAGTACCCAACTAGGACCCGGGGAGCTGTTTTTT.

This clone was recorded a few times. This chain uses TRBV7-9 with TRBJ2-1; TRBD2 aligns across 14 bases. There are 17 residues in the CDR3. V was clipped by 4 bases and J by 8 bases; unmatched bases: 10. The germline V gene has CDR1 SEHNR and CDR2 FQNEAQ (reference sequence). The CDR3 protein is CASSSRLAGGPQHEQFF. The CDR3 DNA is TGTGCCAGCAGCTCCCGACTAGCGGGAGGGCCTCAGCATGAGCAGTTCTTC.

This clone appeared a few times. The chain employs TRBV19 and TRBJ1-5; 10 positions match TRBD1. The length of the CDR3 is 13 residues. Germline loops: CDR1 LNHDA, CDR2 SQIVND (reference sequence). Trimming cost V 9 bases and J 7 bases; bases outside gene matches: 6. CDR3 amino acids: CASRDRGKQPQHF. The CDR3 DNA reads as TGTGCCAGCCGGGACAGGGGTAAGCAGCCCCAGCATTTT.

The V call is TRBV7-2, the J call TRBJ1-5, with D hard to call. CDR3 size: 15 residues. CDR1 SGHTA and CDR2 FQGNSA come from the germline V gene. V shed 5 bases and J shed 3 bases, with 14 bases lying between them. In nucleotides, the CDR3 is TGTGCCAGCAGCCCCCAGGCCAGTCACAATCAGCCCCAGCATTTT. It translates to CASSPQASHNQPQHF.

The gene calls are TRBV28 and TRBJ1-2; no clear D. Germline V gives CDR1 MDHEN, CDR2 SYDVKM. The CDR3 is made up of 13 amino acids. Trimming removed 2 bases at V and 7 bases at J, with 11 bases between. The CDR3 loop reads CASSLGRALGYTF. For the CDR3, the DNA is TGTGCCAGCAGTTTAGGGCGGGCGCTTGGCTACACCTTC.

The J gene is TRBJ1-5, the V gene TRBV2, with a tentative D call TRBD1 (5 bases). Germline V gene lookup returns CDR1 SNHLY and CDR2 FYNNEI. This CDR3 is 13 amino acids long. With 9 bases removed from V and 11 bases from J, the gap between germline ends came to 20 bases. The CDR3 protein is CASVGAGERSQHF. CDR3 nucleotides: TGTGCCAGTGTAGGGGCCGGCGAGAGGTCCCAGCATTTT.

This clone was seen a few times. J is TRBJ1-2 and V is TRBV7-9; a weak D match, TRBD1 (5 bases). The V end lost 5 bases, the J end lost 7 bases, and 14 bases lay between the germline ends. The CDR3 has 13 amino acids. The germline V gene encodes CDR1 SEHNR and CDR2 FQNEAQ (reference sequence). CDR3 protein: CASSQLRQSGYTF. The CDR3 DNA sequence: TGTGCCAGCAGCCAACTCCGACAGAGTGGCTACACCTTC.

This rearrangement joins TRBV5-6 to TRBJ1-2; D gene uncertain. Trimming cost V 0 bases and J 0 bases, with 6 bases left between them. This CDR3 has 14 residues. The V gene's germline CDR1 is SGHDT and CDR2 YYEEEE. CDR3 loop: CASSLAPANYGYTF. The CDR3 DNA reads as TGTGCCAGCAGCTTGGCCCCAGCTAACTATGGCTACACCTTC.

The chain has TRBV12-1 and TRBJ2-7; TRBD2 is the table's D call and was not checked against the DNA. TRBV12-1 has pseudogene status. This CDR3 has 17 residues. This chain's CDR3 is CASSSPREGRLVYEQYF. The CDR3 DNA sequence: TGTGCCAGCAGCTCTCCAAGGGAGGGACGTTTAGTTTACGAGCAGTACTTC.

This chain uses TRBV11-2 with TRBJ2-1; TRBD2 aligns across 7 bases. CDR3 length equals 15 residues. Germline CDR1 is SGHAT and CDR2 is FQNNGV. Germline trimming cut 1 base from V and 4 bases from J; bases unmatched to any gene: 4. CDR3 DNA sequence: TGTGCCAGCAGCTTAGCTCGGGGGGTTTACAATGAGCAGTTCTTC. This gives the protein CASSLARGVYNEQFF.

The rearrangement links TRBV5-1 to TRBJ2-1, with D uncertain. Germline loops: CDR1 SGHRS, CDR2 YFSETQ. This CDR3 spans 15 amino acids. The V and J ends lost 0 bases and 5 bases respectively, with 12 bases between them. This CDR3 reads CASSLAPAANNEQFF. The CDR3 region has the DNA TGCGCCAGCAGCTTGGCACCGGCGGCAAACAATGAGCAGTTCTTC.

This chain connects TRBV24-1 to TRBJ2-5, with TRBD1 as a possible D gene (6 bases). Between the trimmed V and J ends, which lost 1 base and 1 base, there was a span of 9 bases. The CDR3 has 15 amino acids. Germline assignment: CDR1 KGHDR and CDR2 SFDVKD. This CDR3 reads CATSDFSQGQETQYF. The CDR3 nucleotides are TGTGCCACCAGTGATTTCTCACAGGGCCAAGAGACCCAGTACTTC.

The V call is TRBV5-1, the J call TRBJ2-7, with a tentative D call TRBD2 (6 bases). Germline V gives CDR1 SGHRS, CDR2 YFSETQ. With 1 base removed from V and 12 bases from J, the gap between germline ends came to 20 bases. The CDR3 contains 14 residues. CDR3 DNA: TGCGCCAGCAGCTTGTGGCGGGGTGGGGAATCTGCGTACTTC. Residues: CASSLWRGGESAYF.